This T cell receptor beta chain came from a study of blood T cells in healthy people across ages. Study-wide results and caveats: While age rose, TCR beta diversity per million T cells dropped in a roughly linear way.

Caucasian individuals from Russia who were healthy and aged about 6 to 90 acted as donors. A note on this clonotype: What it binds is not known.

CDR3 length equals 14 residues. Per the germline V gene, CDR1 is DFQATT and CDR2 is SNEGSKA (reference sequence). V was cut by 5 bases and J by 0 bases, with 14 bases left in between. It was with a sample-barcoded 5' primer and a J-beta primer mix that a second PCR of roughly 7 to 11 cycles was run. Tags on each cDNA molecule came from a template-switch adaptor with 12 random nucleotides. TCRdb redid the calling of the 5' RACE reads with MiXCR, one entry per CDR3 protein. The sample records around 1,000,000 distinct CDR3 sequences, almost 25% being singletons. The same specimen was also included in a second study, on T cells of mothers and their children. That paper adds: At a sensitivity of about 92 clones per million clonotypes, no persistent microchimeric T cell clones appeared.

This chain links TRBV20-1 with TRBJ2-7, with D hard to call. What was sequenced was blood. The sequence came from a girl aged 2 to 9 in good health. The CDR3: CSAFQFGSSYEQYF. CDR3 sequence (DNA): TGCAGTGCTTTTCAATTTGGGTCCTCCTACGAGCAGTACTTC.